A selection of T cell receptor beta chains follows, all from one sample in a study of cytomegalovirus exposure and HLA in healthy donors. Assay used: immunoSEQ multiplex PCR; TCRdb lists only in-frame clones, some missing. The table shows under 200,000 clones, with roughly 83% occurring only once. Material for sequencing was PBMCs. The receptors were sampled from a male donor in good health and CMV-seropositive. Both conserved end residues are part of each CDR3. The order of the fields is V gene, CDR3 length, CDR3 protein.

TRBV4-3,13,CASSRGLAETQYF
TRBV7-2,12,CASSLRGYEQYF
TRBV5-3,15,CARSRTSDDDGELFF
TRBV7-8,16,CASSLAGPSTNYGYTF
TRBV9,15,CASSLGGGTGETQYF
TRBV5-6,15,CASTTTGRAYNEQFF
TRBV9,17,CASSVGRGGGVSDTQYF
TRBV6-8,13,CASRLRVQETQYF
TRBV9,15,CASSPSGGLWETQYF
TRBV15,18,CATSSTRQGLSGANVLTF
TRBV4-2,12,CASSQNSQPQHF
TRBV28,14,CASRTGTGRQPQHF
TRBV9,17,CASSPLDRSYMNTEAFF
TRBV21-1,15,CASSNRRGTYNEQFF
TRBV7-2,15,CASSIAGGPDYEQYF
TRBV4-2,17,CASSQDRAGGLLDTQYF
TRBV29-1,14,CSVHTGVKGYEQYF
TRBV5-5,13,CASSLPGRETQYF
TRBV29-1,14,CSVEKTGGTGELFF
TRBV4-2,15,CASSQEGPGVYGYTF
TRBV27,14,CASSLSDFIDTQYF
TRBV6-1,13,CASSVYGSDTQYF
TRBV19,13,CASSKRGNYGYTF
TRBV19,14,CASSRTDSNQPQHF
TRBV7-8,14,CASSLGTFGDTIYF
TRBV7-3,17,CASSLKGGGLATSEQFF
TRBV19,16,CASSITTGRRANEQFF
TRBV19,13,CASSGGGTETQYF
TRBV27,12,CASSSPYQPQHF
TRBV4-3,17,CASSQAYDRAAGNTIYF
TRBV7-9,12,CARGGMTGELFF
TRBV5-1,13,CASRYDNQETQYF
TRBV19,14,CASSNRVSAGELFF
TRBV2,16,CASSENRVCDTGELFF
TRBV5-8,16,CASSFKFGQLNYGYTF
TRBV5-1,13,CASSFGSNTEAFF
TRBV19,14,CASSRPGGNQPQHF
TRBV11-2,15,CASSLRSSSYNEQFF
TRBV19,15,CASTATSGRGETQYF
TRBV7-2,15,CASSPQGGAINEQFF
TRBV9,15,CASSVEGGAATEAFF
TRBV11-3,15,CASSLSPGETYEQYF
TRBV28,15,CASGTGSQDPYEQYF
TRBV10-3,14,CAISLAGSGETQYF
TRBV2,18,CASSDPPVRGFPAYEQYF
TRBV11-3,14,CASSFGQATDTQYF
TRBV5-4,17,CASSTTGGRFSEGGYTF
TRBV2,12,CASTRGIYEQYF
TRBV6-4,15,CASSDQSGTVNEQFF
TRBV30,17,CAWRGGGLAEVPYEQYF
TRBV15,15,CATSSLGTSSDTQYF
TRBV7-8,13,CASLRGGRETQYF